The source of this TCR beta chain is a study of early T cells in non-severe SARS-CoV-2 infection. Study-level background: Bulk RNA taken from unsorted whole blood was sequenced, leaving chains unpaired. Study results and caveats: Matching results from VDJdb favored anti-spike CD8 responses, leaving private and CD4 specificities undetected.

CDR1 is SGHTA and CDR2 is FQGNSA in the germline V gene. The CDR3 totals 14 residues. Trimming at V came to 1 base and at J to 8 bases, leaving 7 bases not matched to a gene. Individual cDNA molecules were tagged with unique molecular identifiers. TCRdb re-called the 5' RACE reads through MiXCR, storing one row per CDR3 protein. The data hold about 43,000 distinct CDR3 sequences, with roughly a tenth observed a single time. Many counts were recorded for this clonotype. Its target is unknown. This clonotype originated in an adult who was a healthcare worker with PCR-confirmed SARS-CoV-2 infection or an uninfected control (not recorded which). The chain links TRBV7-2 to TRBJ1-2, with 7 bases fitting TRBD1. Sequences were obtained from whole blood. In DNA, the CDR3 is TGTGCCAGCAGCTTAGAGGCAGGGGGTTACGGCTACACCTTC. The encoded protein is CASSLEAGGYGYTF.